This T cell receptor beta chain was captured in a study of T cell repertoires in cytomegalovirus infection. As regards this clonotype: Its antigen is unidentified.

Looked up from germline, CDR1 is SGHNT and CDR2 is YENEEA. The V gene lost 5 bases and the J gene lost 2 bases, with 15 bases spanning the gap. This CDR3 is 15 amino acids long. MiXCR, run by TCRdb on the reads, gives a single entry per CDR3 protein. The sample records around 540,000 distinct CDR3 sequences, around 30% being singletons. Study-level points and caveats: Clonotype analysis showed dominance of the ex vivo response by HLA-C-restricted CMV-specific TCR beta clonotypes.

The rearrangement uses TRBV11-3 and TRBJ2-5; TRBD1 or TRBD2 may be the D gene (5 bases each). This sample comprised cultured PBMCs, obtained from culture after CMV antigen stimulation. The sequence was collected from a human donor in good health (CMV status not recorded). Some clones in this sample may be carry-over from other donors' samples. The CDR3 sequence: CASSPRRDAQETQYF. The CDR3 DNA reads TGTGCCAGCAGCCCCCGCCGGGACGCGCAAGAGACCCAGTACTTC.